Here is one TCR beta chain with its context. This sample was included in a study of T cells in Graves' hyperthyroidism and ophthalmopathy. RNA transcripts served as the template for amplifying TCR beta CDR3 regions. The HTBI set primed first-round TCR CDR3 RT-PCR. One entry per CDR3 protein results from TCRdb running MiXCR on the multiplex PCR reads. This sample has over 300,000 distinct CDR3 sequences, with about 13% found just once. V was clipped by 7 bases and J by 6 bases; unmatched bases: 15. From germline, CDR1 is MDHEN and CDR2 SYDVKM. The CDR3 extends over 15 amino acids. Sequencing was done on a sample of blood. This chain joins TRBV28 and TRBJ2-7, with 7 bases that match TRBD2. The receptor's source is a middle-aged woman with Graves' ophthalmopathy. The CDR3 region is CASTRRGGGLSEQYF. CDR3 sequence (DNA): TGTGCCAGCACCCGAAGGGGCGGGGGACTCTCCGAGCAGTACTTC. Together with reference TRBV28 and TRBJ2-7, the CDR3 gives the full variable domain: DVKVTQSSRYLVKRTGEKVFLECVQDMDHENMFWYRQDPGLGLRLIYFSYDVKMKEKGDIPEGYSVSREKKERFSLILESASTNQTSMYLCASTRRGGGLSEQYFGPGTRLTVT.